The present TCR beta chain was sequenced within a study of human T cells and chemical hapten exposure. Germline loops: CDR1 SGHDN, CDR2 FVKESK. Trimming stripped 1 base from V and 4 bases from J, with 6 bases between. There are 13 residues in the CDR3. TCRdb used MiXCR to reprocess the RACE reads, holding one entry per CDR3 protein. In the table there are roughly 86,000 distinct CDR3 sequences, roughly 10% of which are singletons. This clonotype was observed a handful of times. Time point: patch test 1, 2 weeks after DPC sensitization. Treatment defined: therapeutic diphenylcyclopropenone sensitization with weekly scalp DPC.

The sequence was collected from a man aged 40-55 years with alopecia areata. Some clones in this sample may be carry-over from other donors' samples. This sample comprised whole blood, obtained in connection with sensitization to the hapten diphenylcyclopropenone (DPC). This rearrangement joins TRBV14 to TRBJ2-3; no clear D gene. DNA of the CDR3: TGTGCCAGCAGCCAAGTAGGATCAGATACGCAGTATTTT. Translated: CASSQVGSDTQYF.